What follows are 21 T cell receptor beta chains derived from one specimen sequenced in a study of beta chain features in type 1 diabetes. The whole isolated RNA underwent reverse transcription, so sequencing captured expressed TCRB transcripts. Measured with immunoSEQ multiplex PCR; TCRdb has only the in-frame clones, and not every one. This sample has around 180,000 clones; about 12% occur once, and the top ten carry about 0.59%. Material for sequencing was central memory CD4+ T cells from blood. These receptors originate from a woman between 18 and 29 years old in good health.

Written as DNA, the CDR3 is TGCGCCAGCAGCCAAGGTATGCAGGGACAGGGGGACAACACTGAAGCTTTCTTT. Translating gives CASSQGMQGQGDNTEAFF. The chain joins TRBV4-3 to TRBJ1-1; 11 bases fit TRBD1. The CDR3 sequence is 18 residues long. The germline CDR1 and CDR2 sequences are LGHNA and YSLEER. V gave up 1 base and J gave up 2 bases; unmatched junction bases: 9.

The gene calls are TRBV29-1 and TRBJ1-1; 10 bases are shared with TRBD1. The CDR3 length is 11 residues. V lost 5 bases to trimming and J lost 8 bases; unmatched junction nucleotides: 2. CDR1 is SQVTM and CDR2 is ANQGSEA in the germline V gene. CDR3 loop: CSVKDRGEAFF. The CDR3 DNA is TGCAGCGTTAAGGACAGGGGGGAAGCTTTCTTT.

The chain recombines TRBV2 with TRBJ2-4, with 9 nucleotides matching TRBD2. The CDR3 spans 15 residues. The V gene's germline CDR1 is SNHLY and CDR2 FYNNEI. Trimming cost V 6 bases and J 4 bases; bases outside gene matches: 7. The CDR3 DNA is TGTGCCAGCAGACCAAGACTAGCGGATAAAAACATTCAGTACTTC. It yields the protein CASRPRLADKNIQYF.

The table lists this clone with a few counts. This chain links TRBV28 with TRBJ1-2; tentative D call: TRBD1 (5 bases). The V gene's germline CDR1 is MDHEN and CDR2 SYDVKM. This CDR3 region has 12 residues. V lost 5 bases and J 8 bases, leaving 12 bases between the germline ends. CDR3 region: CASSPFRVGYTF. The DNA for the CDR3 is TGTGCCAGCAGTCCTTTCAGGGTCGGCTACACCTTC.

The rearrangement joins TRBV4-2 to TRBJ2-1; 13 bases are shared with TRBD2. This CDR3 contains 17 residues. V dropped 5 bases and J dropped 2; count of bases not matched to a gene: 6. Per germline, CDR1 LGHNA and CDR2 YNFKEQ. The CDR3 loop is CASSKTSGRSPYNEQFF. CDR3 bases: TGTGCCAGCAGCAAGACTAGCGGGAGGTCCCCCTACAATGAGCAGTTCTTC.

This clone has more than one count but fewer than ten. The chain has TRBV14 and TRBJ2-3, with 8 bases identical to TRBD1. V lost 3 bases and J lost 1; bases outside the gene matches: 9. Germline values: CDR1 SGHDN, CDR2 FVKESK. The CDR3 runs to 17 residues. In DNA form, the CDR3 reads TGTGCCAGCAGCCATTTAAATGGACAGGGAGGCACAGATACGCAGTATTTT. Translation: CASSHLNGQGGTDTQYF.

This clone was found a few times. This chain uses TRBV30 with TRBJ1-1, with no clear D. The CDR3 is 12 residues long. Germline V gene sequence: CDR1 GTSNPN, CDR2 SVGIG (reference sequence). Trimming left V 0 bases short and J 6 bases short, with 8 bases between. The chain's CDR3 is CAWSVPSPEAFF. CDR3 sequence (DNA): TGTGCCTGGAGTGTACCCAGTCCTGAAGCTTTCTTT.

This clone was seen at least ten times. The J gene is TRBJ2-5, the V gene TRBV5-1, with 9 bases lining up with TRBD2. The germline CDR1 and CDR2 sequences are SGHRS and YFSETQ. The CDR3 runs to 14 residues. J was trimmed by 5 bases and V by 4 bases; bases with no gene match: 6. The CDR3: CASSRREGAETQYF. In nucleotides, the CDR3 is TGCGCCAGCAGCCGGCGGGAGGGGGCGGAGACCCAGTACTTC.

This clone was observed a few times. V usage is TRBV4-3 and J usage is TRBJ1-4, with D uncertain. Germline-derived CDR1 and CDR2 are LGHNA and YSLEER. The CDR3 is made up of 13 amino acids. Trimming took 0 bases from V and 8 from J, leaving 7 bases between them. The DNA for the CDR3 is TGCGCCAGCAGCCAAGAGAGGTTGGAAAAACTGTTTTTT. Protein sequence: CASSQERLEKLFF.

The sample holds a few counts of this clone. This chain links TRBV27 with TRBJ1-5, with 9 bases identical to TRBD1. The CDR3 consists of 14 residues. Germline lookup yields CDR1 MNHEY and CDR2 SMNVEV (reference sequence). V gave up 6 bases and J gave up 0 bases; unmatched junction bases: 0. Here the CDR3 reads CASRTGGSNQPQHF. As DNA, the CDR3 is TGTGCCAGCAGGACAGGGGGTAGCAATCAGCCCCAGCATTTT.

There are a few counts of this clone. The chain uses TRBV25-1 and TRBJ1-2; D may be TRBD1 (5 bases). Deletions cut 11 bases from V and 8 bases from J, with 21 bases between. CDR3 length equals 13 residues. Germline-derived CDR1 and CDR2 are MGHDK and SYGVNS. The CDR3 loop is CAALNRDFDGYTF. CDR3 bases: TGTGCCGCACTAAACCGGGACTTTGACGGCTACACCTTC.

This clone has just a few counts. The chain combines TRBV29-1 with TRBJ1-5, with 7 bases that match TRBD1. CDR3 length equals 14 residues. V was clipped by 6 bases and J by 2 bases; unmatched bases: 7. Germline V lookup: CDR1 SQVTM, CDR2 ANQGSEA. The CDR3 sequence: CSVMEGQRNQPQHF. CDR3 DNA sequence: TGCAGCGTCATGGAGGGACAGCGCAATCAGCCCCAGCATTTT.

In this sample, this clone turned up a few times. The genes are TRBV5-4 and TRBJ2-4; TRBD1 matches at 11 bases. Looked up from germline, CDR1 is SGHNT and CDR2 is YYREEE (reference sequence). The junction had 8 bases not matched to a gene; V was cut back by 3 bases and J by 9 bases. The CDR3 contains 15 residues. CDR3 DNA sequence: TGTGCCAGCAGCTCTCCCGGGACAGGGGGAGTCATTCAGTACTTC. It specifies CASSSPGTGGVIQYF.

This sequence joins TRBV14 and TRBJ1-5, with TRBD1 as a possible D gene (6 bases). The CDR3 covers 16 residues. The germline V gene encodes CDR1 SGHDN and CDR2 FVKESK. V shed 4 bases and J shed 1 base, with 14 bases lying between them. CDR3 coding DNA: TGTGCCAGCAGCCCCACAGGGACGTTAAGCAATCAGCCCCAGCATTTT. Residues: CASSPTGTLSNQPQHF.

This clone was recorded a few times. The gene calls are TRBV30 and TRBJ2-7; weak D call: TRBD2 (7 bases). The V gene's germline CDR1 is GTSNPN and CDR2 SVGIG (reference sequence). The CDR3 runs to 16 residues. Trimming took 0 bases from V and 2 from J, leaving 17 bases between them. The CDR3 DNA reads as TGTGCCTGGAGTGTACGGGGGCTAGCGGAAACCTACGAGCAGTACTTC. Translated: CAWSVRGLAETYEQYF.

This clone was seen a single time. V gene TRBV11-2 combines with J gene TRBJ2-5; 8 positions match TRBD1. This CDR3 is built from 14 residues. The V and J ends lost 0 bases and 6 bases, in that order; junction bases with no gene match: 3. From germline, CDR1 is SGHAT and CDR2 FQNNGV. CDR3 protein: CASSLDRGRKTQYF. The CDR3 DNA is TGTGCCAGCAGCTTAGACAGGGGGCGGAAGACCCAGTACTTC.

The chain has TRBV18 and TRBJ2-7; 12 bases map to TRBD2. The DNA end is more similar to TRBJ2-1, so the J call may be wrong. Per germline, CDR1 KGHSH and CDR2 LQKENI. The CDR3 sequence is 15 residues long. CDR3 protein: CASSRTSGNYNEQFF. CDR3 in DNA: TGTGCCAGCTCGCGGACTAGCGGGAACTACAATGAGCAGTTCTTC.

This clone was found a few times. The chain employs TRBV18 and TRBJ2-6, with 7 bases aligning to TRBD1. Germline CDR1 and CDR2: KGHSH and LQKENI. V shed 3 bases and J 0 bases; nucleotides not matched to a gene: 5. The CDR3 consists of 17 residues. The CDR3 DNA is TGTGCCAGCTCACCCCCGACAGGGTTCTCTGGGGCCAACGTCCTGACTTTC. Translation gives CASSPPTGFSGANVLTF.

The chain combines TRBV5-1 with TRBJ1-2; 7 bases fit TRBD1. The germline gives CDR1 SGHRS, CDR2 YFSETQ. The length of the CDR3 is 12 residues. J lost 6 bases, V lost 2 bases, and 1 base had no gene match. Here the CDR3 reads CASSFDRDGYTF. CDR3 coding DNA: TGCGCCAGCAGCTTCGACAGGGATGGCTACACCTTC.

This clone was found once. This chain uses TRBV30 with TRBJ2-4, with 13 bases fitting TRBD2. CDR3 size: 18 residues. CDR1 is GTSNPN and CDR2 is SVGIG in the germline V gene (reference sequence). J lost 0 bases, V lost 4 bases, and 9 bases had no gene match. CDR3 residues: CAWKTSGRYDIAKNIQYF. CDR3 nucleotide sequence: TGTGCCTGGAAGACTAGCGGGAGGTACGATATAGCCAAAAACATTCAGTACTTC.

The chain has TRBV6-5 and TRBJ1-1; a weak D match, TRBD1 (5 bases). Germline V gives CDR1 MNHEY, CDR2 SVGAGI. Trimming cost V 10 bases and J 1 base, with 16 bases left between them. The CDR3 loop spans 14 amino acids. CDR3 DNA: TGTGCCAACGGGGGAGAACAGTCGAACACTGAAGCTTTCTTT. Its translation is CANGGEQSNTEAFF.